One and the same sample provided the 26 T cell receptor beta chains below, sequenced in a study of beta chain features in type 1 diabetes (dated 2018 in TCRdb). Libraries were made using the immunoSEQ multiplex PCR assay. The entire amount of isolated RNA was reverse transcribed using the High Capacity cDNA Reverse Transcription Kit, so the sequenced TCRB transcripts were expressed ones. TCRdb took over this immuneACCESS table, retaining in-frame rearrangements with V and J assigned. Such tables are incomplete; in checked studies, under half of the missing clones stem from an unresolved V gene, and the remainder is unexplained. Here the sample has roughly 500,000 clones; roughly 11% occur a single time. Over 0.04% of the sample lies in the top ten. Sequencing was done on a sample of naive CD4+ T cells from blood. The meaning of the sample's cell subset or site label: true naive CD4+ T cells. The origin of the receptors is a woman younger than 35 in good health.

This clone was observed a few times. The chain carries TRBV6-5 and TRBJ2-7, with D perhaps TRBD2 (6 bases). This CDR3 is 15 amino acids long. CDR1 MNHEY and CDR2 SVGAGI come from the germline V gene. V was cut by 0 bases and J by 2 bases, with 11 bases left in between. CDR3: CASSYSLDYTYEQYF. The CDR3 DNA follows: TGTGCCAGCAGTTACTCCCTGGACTATACCTACGAGCAGTACTTC.

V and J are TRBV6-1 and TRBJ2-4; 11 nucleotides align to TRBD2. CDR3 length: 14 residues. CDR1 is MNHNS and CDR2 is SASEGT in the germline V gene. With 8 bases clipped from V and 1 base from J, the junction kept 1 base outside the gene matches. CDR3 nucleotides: TGTGCCAGCCCTAGCGGGGGGGCCAAAAACATTCAGTACTTC. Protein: CASPSGGAKNIQYF.

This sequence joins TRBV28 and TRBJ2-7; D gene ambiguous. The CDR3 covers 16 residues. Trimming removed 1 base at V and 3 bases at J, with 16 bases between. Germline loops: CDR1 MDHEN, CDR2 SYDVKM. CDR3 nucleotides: TGTGCCAGCAGTTTATTCCCCAGTGGGTCATTCTACGAGCAGTACGTC. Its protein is CASSLFPSGSFYEQYV.

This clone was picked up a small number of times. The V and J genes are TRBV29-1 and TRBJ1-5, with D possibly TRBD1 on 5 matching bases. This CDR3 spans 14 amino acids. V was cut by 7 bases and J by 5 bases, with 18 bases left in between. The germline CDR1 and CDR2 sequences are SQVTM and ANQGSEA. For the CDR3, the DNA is TGCAGCGCCCGAGGGCAGGGTGAGGATCAGCCCCAGCATTTT. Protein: CSARGQGEDQPQHF.

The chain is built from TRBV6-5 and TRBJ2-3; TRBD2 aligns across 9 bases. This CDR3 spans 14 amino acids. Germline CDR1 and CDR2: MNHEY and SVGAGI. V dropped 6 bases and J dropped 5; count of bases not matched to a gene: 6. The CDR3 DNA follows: TGTGCCAGCAGGCTCGCGGGGGGGAAAGATACGCAGTATTTT. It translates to CASRLAGGKDTQYF.

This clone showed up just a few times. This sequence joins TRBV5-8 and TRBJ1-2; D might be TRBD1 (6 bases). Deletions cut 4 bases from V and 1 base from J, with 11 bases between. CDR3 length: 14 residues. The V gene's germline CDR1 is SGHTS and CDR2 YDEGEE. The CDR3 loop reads CASSDTGFNYGYTF. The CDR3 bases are TGTGCCAGCAGCGATACAGGGTTTAACTATGGCTACACCTTC.

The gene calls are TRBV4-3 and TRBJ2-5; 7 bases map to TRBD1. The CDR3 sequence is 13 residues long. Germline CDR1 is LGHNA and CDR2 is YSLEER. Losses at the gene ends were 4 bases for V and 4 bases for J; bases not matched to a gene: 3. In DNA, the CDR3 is TGCGCCAGCAGCCGGGACAGACGAGAGACCCAGTACTTC. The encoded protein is CASSRDRRETQYF.

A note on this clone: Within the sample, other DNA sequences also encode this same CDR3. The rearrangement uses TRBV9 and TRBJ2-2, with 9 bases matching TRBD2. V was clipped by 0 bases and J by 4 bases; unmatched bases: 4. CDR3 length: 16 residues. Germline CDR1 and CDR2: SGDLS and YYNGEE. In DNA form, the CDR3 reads TGTGCCAGCAGCGTAGTAGGGACTAGCTCCACCGGGGAGCTGTTTTTT. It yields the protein CASSVVGTSSTGELFF.

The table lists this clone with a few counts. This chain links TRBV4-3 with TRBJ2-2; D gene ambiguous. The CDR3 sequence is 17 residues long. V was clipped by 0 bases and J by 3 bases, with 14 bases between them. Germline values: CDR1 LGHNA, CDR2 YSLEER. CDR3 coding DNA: TGCGCCAGCAGCCAAGAACCGAGCGCGAGTTACACCGGGGAGCTGTTTTTT. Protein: CASSQEPSASYTGELFF.

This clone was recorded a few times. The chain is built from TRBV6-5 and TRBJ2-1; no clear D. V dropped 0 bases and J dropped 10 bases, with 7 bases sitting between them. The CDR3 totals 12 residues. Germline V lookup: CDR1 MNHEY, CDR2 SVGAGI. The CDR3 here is CASSYSSREQFF. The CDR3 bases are TGTGCCAGCAGTTACTCCTCCCGGGAGCAGTTCTTC.

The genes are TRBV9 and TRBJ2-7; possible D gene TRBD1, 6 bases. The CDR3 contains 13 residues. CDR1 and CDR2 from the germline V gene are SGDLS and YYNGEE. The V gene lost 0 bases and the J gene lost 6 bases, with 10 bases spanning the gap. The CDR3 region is CASSVDQGGEQYV. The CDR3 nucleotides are TGTGCCAGCAGCGTAGATCAAGGGGGCGAGCAGTACGTC.

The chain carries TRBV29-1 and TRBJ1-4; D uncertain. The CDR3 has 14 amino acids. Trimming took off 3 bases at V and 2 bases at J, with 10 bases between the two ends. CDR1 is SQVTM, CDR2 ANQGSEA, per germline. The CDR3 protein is CSVERRRTNEKLFF. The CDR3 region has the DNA TGCAGCGTTGAGCGTAGACGCACTAATGAAAAACTGTTTTTT.

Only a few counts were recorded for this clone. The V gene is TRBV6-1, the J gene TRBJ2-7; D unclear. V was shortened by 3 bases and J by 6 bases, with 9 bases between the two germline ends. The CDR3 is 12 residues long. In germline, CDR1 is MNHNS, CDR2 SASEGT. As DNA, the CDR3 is TGTGCCAGCAGTGATCAAGGGCGCGAGCAGTACGTC. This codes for CASSDQGREQYV.

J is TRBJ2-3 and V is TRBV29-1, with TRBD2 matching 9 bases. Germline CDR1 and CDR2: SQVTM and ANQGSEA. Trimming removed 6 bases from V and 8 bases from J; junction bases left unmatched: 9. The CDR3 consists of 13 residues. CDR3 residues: CSVGLALMGTQYF. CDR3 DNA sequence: TGCAGCGTCGGACTAGCGCTTATGGGTACGCAGTATTTT.

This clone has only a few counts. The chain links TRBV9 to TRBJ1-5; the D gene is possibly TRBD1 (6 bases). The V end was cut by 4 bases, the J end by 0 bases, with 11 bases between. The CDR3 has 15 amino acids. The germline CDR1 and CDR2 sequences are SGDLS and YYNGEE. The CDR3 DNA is TGTGCCAGCAGCCCGGGACACCATAGCAATCAGCCCCAGCATTTT. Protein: CASSPGHHSNQPQHF.

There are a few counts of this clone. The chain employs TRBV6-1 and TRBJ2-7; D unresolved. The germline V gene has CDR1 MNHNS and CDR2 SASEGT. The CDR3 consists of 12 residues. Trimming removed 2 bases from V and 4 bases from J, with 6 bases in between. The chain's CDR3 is CASSELGYEQYF. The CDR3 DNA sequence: TGTGCCAGCAGTGAATTAGGGTACGAGCAGTACTTC.

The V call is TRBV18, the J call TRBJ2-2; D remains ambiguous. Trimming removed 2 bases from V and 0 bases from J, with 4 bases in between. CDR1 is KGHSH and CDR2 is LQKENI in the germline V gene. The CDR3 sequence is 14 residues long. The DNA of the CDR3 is TGTGCCAGCTCACCATGGCCGAACACCGGGGAGCTGTTTTTT. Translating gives CASSPWPNTGELFF. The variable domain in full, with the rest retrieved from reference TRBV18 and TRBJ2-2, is NAGVMQNPRHLVRRRGQEARLRCSPMKGHSHVYWYRQLPEEGLKFMVYLQKENIIDESGMPKERFSAEFPKEGPSILRIQQVVRGDSAAYFCASSPWPNTGELFFGEGSRLTVL.

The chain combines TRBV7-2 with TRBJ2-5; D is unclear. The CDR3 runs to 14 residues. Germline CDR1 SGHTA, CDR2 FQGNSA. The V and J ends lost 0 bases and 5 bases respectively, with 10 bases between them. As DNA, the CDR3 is TGTGCCAGCAGCTTAGCGGATCTCGGGGAGACCCAGTACTTC. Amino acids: CASSLADLGETQYF.

CDR3 amino acids: CASSQGAAVNTEAFF. CDR3 coding DNA: TGTGCCAGCAGCCAAGGGGCCGCAGTGAACACTGAAGCTTTCTTT. This chain connects TRBV14 to TRBJ1-1; D is unclear. This CDR3 has 15 residues. The V gene lost 1 base and the J gene lost 0 bases, with 9 bases spanning the gap. Germline V CDR1 and CDR2: SGHDN, FVKESK.

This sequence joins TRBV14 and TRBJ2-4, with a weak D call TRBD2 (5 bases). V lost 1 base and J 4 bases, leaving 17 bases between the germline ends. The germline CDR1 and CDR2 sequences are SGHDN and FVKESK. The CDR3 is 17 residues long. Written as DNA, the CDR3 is TGTGCCAGCAGCCAAGTCGGGCTTAGCGACAAAAAAAACATTCAGTACTTC. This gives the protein CASSQVGLSDKKNIQYF.

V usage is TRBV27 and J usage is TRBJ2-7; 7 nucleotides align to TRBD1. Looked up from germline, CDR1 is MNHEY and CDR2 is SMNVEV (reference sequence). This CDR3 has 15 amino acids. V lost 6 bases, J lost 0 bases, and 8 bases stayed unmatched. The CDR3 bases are TGTGCCAGCAGAGGGGACAGTGGGAGCTCCTACGAGCAGTACGTC. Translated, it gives CASRGDSGSSYEQYV.

The CDR3 loop is CASRTGTYTDTQYF. The CDR3 nucleotides read TGTGCCAGCAGGACAGGGACTTACACAGATACGCAGTATTTT. The gene calls are TRBV2 and TRBJ2-3; D perhaps matches TRBD1 (7 bases). CDR3 length: 14 amino acids. V was shortened by 6 bases and J by 2 bases, with 12 bases between the two germline ends. Germline V gene data show CDR1 as SNHLY and CDR2 as FYNNEI.

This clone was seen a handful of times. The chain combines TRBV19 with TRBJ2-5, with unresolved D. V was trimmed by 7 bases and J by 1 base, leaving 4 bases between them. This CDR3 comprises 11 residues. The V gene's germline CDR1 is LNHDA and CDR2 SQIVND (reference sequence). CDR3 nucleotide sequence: TGTGCCAGTAAGACCCAAGAGACCCAGTACTTC. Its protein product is CASKTQETQYF.

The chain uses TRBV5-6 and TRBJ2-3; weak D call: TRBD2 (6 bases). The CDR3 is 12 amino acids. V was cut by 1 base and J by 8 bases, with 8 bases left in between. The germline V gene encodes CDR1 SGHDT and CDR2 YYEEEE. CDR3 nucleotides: TGTGCCAGCAGCTTGTGGCGGGGTACGCAGTATTTT. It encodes CASSLWRGTQYF.

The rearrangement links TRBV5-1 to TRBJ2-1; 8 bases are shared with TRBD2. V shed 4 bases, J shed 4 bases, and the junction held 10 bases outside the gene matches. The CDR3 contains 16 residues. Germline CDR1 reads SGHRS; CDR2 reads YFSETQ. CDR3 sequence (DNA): TGCGCCAGCAGCCCGGTGGGGGCTAGCGGGTACAATGAGCAGTTCTTC. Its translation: CASSPVGASGYNEQFF.

The CDR3 loop is CASSQVSSYEQYF. The CDR3 nucleotides are TGCGCCAGCAGCCAAGTTAGCTCCTACGAGCAGTACTTC. V and J are TRBV4-1 and TRBJ2-7; no definite D call. The V end was cut by 1 base, the J end by 0 bases, with 4 bases between. CDR1 and CDR2 (germline): MGHRA, YSYEKL. This CDR3 is built from 13 residues.